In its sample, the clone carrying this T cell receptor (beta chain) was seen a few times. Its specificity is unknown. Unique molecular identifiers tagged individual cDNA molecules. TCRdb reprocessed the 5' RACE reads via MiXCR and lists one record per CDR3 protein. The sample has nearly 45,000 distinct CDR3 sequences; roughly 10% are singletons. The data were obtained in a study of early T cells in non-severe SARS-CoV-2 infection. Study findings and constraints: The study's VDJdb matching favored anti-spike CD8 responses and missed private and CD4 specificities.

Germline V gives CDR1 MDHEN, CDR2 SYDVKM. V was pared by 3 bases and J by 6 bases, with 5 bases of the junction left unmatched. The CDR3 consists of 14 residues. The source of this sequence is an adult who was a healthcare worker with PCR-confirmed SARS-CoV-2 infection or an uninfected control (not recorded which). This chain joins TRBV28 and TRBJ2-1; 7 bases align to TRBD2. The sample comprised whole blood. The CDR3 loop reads CASSLREWVNEQFF. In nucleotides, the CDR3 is TGTGCCAGCAGTTTGCGGGAGTGGGTCAATGAGCAGTTCTTC. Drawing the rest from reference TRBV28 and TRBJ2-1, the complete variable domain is DVKVTQSSRYLVKRTGEKVFLECVQDMDHENMFWYRQDPGLGLRLIYFSYDVKMKEKGDIPEGYSVSREKKERFSLILESASTNQTSMYLCASSLREWVNEQFFGPGTRLTVL.